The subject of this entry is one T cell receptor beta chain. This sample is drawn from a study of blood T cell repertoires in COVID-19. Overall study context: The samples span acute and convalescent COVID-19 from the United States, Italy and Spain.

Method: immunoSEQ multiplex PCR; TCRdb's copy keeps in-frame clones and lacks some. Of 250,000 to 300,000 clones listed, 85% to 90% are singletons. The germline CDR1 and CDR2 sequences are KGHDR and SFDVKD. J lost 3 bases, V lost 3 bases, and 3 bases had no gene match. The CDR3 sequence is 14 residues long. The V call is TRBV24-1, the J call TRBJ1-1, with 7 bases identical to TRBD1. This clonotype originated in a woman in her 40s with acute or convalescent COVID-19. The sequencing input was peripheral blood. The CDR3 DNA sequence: TGTGCCACCAGTGATACAGGGGCTGACACTGAAGCTTTCTTT. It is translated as CATSDTGADTEAFF.